This TCR beta chain derives from a study of blood T cells in healthy people across ages. Together with a sample-barcoded 5' primer, a J-beta primer mix was included in a second PCR lasting roughly 6 to 12 cycles. TCRdb independently ran MiXCR on the 5' RACE reads; one entry per CDR3 protein. The data contain 650,000 to 800,000 distinct CDR3 sequences, around 43% of them singletons. This CDR3 has 14 residues. The germline gives CDR1 MNHEY, CDR2 SMNVEV (reference sequence). V gave up 6 bases and J gave up 3 bases, with 15 bases separating them. Healthy Caucasian individuals from Russia aged 6 to 90 were enrolled as donors. Each of the donors had ten milliliters of peripheral blood drawn into EDTA-treated Vacutainer tubes. Extraction of total RNA produced a minimum of 5 micrograms from each sample. Study results and limitations: A strong correlation was found between TCR beta diversity and the percentage of naive T cells.

Of note for this clonotype: Its antigen is still unknown.

The source is a man in his sixties in good health. The source material was blood. This sequence joins TRBV27 and TRBJ2-7; a weak D match, TRBD2 (6 bases). The CDR3 loop reads CASRLRTGDYEQYF. The CDR3 DNA follows: TGTGCCAGCAGATTGCGAACGGGGGACTACGAGCAGTACTTC.